This TCR beta chain derives from a study of cytomegalovirus exposure and HLA in healthy donors. Study-wide results and limits: Later on, a genetic analysis was performed. It linked a missense variant in DCLRE1C with V- and J-gene trimming of TCR beta.

It was with 60 Vbeta and 13 Jbeta primers that the PCR ran. Profiled with immunoSEQ multiplex PCR; TCRdb holds only in-frame clones, not every one. The data hold some 190,000 clones, with 65% to 85% observed a single time. Details on this clone: Its antigen is as yet unknown.

V shed 1 base and J shed 6 bases, with 9 bases lying between them. The CDR3 has 13 residues. CDR1 and CDR2 (germline): SGHNT, YENEEA. This clonotype was sampled from a man between 35 and 55 years old in good health and CMV-seropositive. The chain couples TRBV11-3 to TRBJ1-1, with a weak D call TRBD1 (5 bases). The sample comprised PBMCs. CDR3 nucleotide sequence: TGTGCCAGCAGCTTAGGAGGGGAGGCTGAAGCTTTCTTT. It translates to CASSLGGEAEAFF.